This paragraph covers one T cell receptor beta chain sequence. Its target is unknown. The PCR made use of 60 Vbeta and 13 Jbeta primers. The protocol was immunoSEQ multiplex PCR, while the TCRdb copy is restricted to in-frame clones and leaves out a portion. The sample has approximately 120,000 clones, about 84% seen once. This record belongs to a study of cytomegalovirus exposure and HLA in healthy donors. The V gene's germline CDR1 is SNHLY and CDR2 FYNNEI. The V end lost 8 bases, the J end lost 8 bases, and 20 bases lay between the germline ends. The CDR3 consists of 14 residues. Study-wide findings and caveats: In a later analysis, a genetic analysis reported fewer productive-TCR N-insertions in an Asian-associated ancestry cluster than the cohort average.

The chain employs TRBV2 and TRBJ2-3; weak D call: TRBD2 (5 bases). The TCR was taken from a man aged 40-55 years in good health and CMV-seronegative. What was sequenced was PBMCs. As DNA, the CDR3 is TGTGCCAGCGTAGCCGGGGATCTAGTCGGTACGCAGTATTTT. Encoded protein: CASVAGDLVGTQYF.